The 2 T cell receptor beta chains below come from one sample, sequenced in a study of blood T cell repertoires in COVID-19. Profiling relied on immunoSEQ multiplex PCR, and the TCRdb table lists in-frame clones only, not all of them. The sample contains about 140,000 clones, roughly 76% of which appear only once. The sample taken for sequencing was peripheral blood. Every receptor here comes from a woman aged 45-59 years with active or convalescent COVID-19.

This clone occurred a few times. The chain has TRBV7-7 and TRBJ2-5, with 12 nucleotides matching TRBD2. Germline V gene data show CDR1 as SSHAT and CDR2 as FNYEAQ (reference sequence). The V and J ends lost 5 bases and 4 bases, in that order; junction bases with no gene match: 5. The CDR3 is made up of 15 amino acids. CDR3: CASSPGLAGLETQYF. In nucleotides, the CDR3 is TGTGCCAGCAGCCCTGGACTAGCGGGATTAGAGACCCAGTACTTC.

The chain uses TRBV29-1 and TRBJ2-7, with D perhaps matching TRBD2 (7 bases). CDR1 is SQVTM and CDR2 is ANQGSEA in the germline V gene. The ends were cut back, 3 bases at V and 7 bases at J, with 16 bases in the middle. The CDR3 contains 13 residues. The CDR3 spells CSVDDRRGGEQYF. The CDR3, as DNA: TGCAGCGTTGATGATAGGAGGGGGGGTGAGCAGTACTTC.